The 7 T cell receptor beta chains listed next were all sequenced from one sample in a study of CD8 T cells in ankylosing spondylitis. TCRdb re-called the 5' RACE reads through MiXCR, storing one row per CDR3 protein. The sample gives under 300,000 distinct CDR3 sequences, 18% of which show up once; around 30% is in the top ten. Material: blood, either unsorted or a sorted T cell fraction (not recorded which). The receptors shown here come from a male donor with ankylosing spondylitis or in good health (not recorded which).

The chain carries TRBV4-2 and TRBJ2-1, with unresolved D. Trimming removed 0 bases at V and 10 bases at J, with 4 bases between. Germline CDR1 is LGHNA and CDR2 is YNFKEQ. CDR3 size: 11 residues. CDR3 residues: CASSQDWEQFF. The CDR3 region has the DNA TGTGCCAGCAGCCAAGATTGGGAGCAGTTCTTC.

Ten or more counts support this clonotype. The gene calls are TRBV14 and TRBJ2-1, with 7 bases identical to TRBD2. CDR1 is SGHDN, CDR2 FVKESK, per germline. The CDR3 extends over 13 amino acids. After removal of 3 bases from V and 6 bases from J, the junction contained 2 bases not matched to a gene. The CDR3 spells CASSQLAVNEQFF. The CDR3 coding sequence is TGTGCCAGCAGCCAGCTAGCGGTCAATGAGCAGTTCTTC.

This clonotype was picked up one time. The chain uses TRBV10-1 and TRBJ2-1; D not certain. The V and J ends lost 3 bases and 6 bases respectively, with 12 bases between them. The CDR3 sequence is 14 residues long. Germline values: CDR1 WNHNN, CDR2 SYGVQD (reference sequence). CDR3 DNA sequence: TGCGCCAGCAGTGAAGGTTCGCAGTTCAATGAGCAGTTCTTC. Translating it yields CASSEGSQFNEQFF.

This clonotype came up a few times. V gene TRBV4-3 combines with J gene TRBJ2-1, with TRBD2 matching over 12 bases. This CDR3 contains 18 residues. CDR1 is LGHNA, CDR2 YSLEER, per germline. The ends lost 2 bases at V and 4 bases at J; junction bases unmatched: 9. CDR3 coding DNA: TGCGCCAGCAGCCAAACCATTCTAGCGGGAGGGCTGTACAATGAGCAGTTCTTC. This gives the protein CASSQTILAGGLYNEQFF.

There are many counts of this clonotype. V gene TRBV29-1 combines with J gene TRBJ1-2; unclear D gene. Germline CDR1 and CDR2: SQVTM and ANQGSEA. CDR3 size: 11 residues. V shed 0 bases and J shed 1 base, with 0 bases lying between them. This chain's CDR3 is CSVEDNYGYTF. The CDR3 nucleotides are TGCAGCGTTGAAGATAACTATGGCTACACCTTC.

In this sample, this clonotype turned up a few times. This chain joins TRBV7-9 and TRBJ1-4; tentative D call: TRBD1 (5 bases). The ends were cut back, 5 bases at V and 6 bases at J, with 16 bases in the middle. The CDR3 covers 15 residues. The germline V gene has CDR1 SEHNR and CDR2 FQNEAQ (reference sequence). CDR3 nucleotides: TGTGCCAGCAGCCCAGGGACCATTGGGGATGAAAAACTGTTTTTT. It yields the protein CASSPGTIGDEKLFF.

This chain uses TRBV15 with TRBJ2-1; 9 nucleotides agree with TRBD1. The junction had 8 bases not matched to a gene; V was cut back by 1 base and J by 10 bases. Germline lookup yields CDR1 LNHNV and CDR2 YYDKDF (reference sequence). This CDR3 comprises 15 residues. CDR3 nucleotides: TGTGCCACCAGCAGAGCTGGGACAGGGTTCTGGGAGCAGTTCTTC. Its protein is CATSRAGTGFWEQFF. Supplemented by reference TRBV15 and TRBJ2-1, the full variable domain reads DAMVIQNPRYQVTQFGKPVTLSCSQTLNHNVMYWYQQKSSQAPKLLFHYYDKDFNNEADTPDNFQSRRPNTSFCFLDIRSPGLGDTAMYLCATSRAGTGFWEQFFGPGTRLTVL.